This TCR beta chain was sequenced for a study of PD-1 blockade in classical Hodgkin lymphoma. Sequencing used immunoSEQ multiplex PCR; TCRdb keeps in-frame clones, though not all of them. Of about 30,000 clones detected, about 85% appear once; the ten largest clones hold around 2.4%. The CDR3 runs to 16 residues. To note about this clone: Its antigen is not identified.

The study's findings and limits: In newly diagnosed patients, baseline TCR diversity was reportedly below that of healthy donors.

No patient escaped relapse after autologous stem cell transplantation, and brentuximab vedotin exposure varied. Purification of CD4+ T cells from thawed PBMCs was achieved by magnetic negative selection. The genes are TRBV21-1 and TRBJ1-5. TRBV21-1 is recorded as a pseudogene. This specimen consisted of CD4+ T cells from blood, obtained at baseline. This sequence originates from a human donor with classical Hodgkin lymphoma. The CDR3 region is CASSVSGVGPYQPQHF. The CDR3 DNA reads as TGTGCCAGCAGCGTTTCGGGGGTGGGACCCTATCAGCCCCAGCATTTT.